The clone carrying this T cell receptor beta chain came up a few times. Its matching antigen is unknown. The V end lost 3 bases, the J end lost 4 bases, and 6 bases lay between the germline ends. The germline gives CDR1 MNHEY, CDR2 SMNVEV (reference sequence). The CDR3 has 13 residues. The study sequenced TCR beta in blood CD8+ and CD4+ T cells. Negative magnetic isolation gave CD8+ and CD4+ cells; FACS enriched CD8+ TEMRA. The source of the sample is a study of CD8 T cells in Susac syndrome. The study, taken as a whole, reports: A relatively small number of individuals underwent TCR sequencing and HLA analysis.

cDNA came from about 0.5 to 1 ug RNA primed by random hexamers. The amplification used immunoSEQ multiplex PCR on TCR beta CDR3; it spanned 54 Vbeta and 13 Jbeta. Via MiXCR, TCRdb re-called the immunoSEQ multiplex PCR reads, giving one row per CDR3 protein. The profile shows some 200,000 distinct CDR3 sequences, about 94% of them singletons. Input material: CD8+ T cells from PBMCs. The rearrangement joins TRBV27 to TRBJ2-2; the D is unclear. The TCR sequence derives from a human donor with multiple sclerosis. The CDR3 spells CASSFGATGELFF. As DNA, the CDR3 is TGTGCCAGCAGTTTTGGCGCCACCGGGGAGCTGTTTTTT.